A selection of T cell receptor beta chains follows, all from one sample in a study of control samples from healthy donors and cancer patients. Assay: immunoSEQ multiplex PCR; the TCRdb copy retains only in-frame clones and omits some. This sample yields approximately 150,000 clones, of which 90% to 95% are seen a single time; roughly 14% belongs to the top ten. The sample taken for sequencing was blood. The receptors derive from a man aged 35 to 55 in good health. The CDR3 runs from the conserved cysteine through the conserved F or W. Each record gives: D gene, V gene, clone size, J gene, CDR3 protein, CDR3 DNA. The D gene is left open where the match is weak. Clone size is stated in some rows and not others, as once, few, many or a class when expanded.

d_gene: TRBD1
v_gene: TRBV2
abundance: .
j_gene: TRBJ2-7
CDR3aa: CASSERQGDYEQYF
CDR3nt: TGTGCCAGCAGTGAACGACAGGGGGACTACGAGCAGTACTTC

d_gene: .
v_gene: TRBV25-1
abundance: once
j_gene: TRBJ1-4
CDR3aa: CASSEYAGVEKLFF
CDR3nt: TGTGCCAGCAGTGAATACGCAGGGGTGGAAAAACTGTTTTTT

d_gene: TRBD1
v_gene: TRBV4-2
abundance: .
j_gene: TRBJ1-1
CDR3aa: CASSRLRDRGFRAEAFF
CDR3nt: TGTGCCAGCAGTCGCCTCCGGGACAGGGGGTTCCGAGCTGAAGCTTTCTTT

d_gene: .
v_gene: TRBV9
abundance: .
j_gene: TRBJ1-1
CDR3aa: CASRGHNTEAFF
CDR3nt: TGTGCCAGCAGGGGGCATAACACTGAAGCTTTCTTT

d_gene: .
v_gene: TRBV28
abundance: .
j_gene: TRBJ2-6
CDR3aa: CASSLLGFSGANVLTF
CDR3nt: TGTGCCAGCAGTTTATTGGGTTTCTCTGGGGCCAACGTCCTGACTTTC

d_gene: .
v_gene: TRBV5-6
abundance: .
j_gene: TRBJ1-6
CDR3aa: CASSPYRVSPLHF
CDR3nt: TGTGCCAGCAGCCCCTACAGGGTATCACCCCTCCACTTT

d_gene: .
v_gene: TRBV5-4
abundance: .
j_gene: TRBJ2-7
CDR3aa: CASSSYLDSTYEQYF
CDR3nt: TGTGCCAGCAGCTCCTATTTAGACAGCACCTACGAGCAGTACTTC

d_gene: .
v_gene: TRBV5-5
abundance: .
j_gene: TRBJ2-7
CDR3aa: CASSRMDSPVPGEQYF
CDR3nt: TGTGCCAGCAGCCGAATGGACTCCCCGGTCCCGGGCGAGCAGTACTTC

d_gene: .
v_gene: TRBV9
abundance: .
j_gene: TRBJ2-6
CDR3aa: CASSVDATPLANVLTF
CDR3nt: TGTGCCAGCAGCGTAGATGCGACACCGTTGGCCAACGTCCTGACTTTC

d_gene: .
v_gene: TRBV5-4
abundance: .
j_gene: TRBJ2-2
CDR3aa: CASSLAQANTGELFF
CDR3nt: TGTGCCAGCAGCTTGGCTCAGGCGAACACCGGGGAGCTGTTTTTT

d_gene: TRBD1
v_gene: TRBV12-3/TRBV12-4
abundance: .
j_gene: TRBJ1-2
CDR3aa: CASSLQGAVGYTF
CDR3nt: TGTGCCAGCAGTTTACAGGGGGCCGTTGGCTACACCTTC

d_gene: .
v_gene: TRBV7-9
abundance: .
j_gene: TRBJ2-3
CDR3aa: CASSLDGISTDTQYF
CDR3nt: TGTGCCAGCAGCTTAGACGGAATTAGCACAGATACGCAGTATTTT

d_gene: .
v_gene: TRBV5-3
abundance: .
j_gene: TRBJ2-7
CDR3aa: CARSIARWDSVEQYF
CDR3nt: TGTGCCAGAAGCATCGCCAGGTGGGATTCAGTCGAGCAGTACTTC

d_gene: .
v_gene: TRBV13
abundance: .
j_gene: TRBJ2-3
CDR3aa: CASSLEDSRDTQYF
CDR3nt: TGTGCCAGCAGCTTAGAGGACTCTCGGGATACGCAGTATTTT

d_gene: TRBD1
v_gene: TRBV5-4
abundance: .
j_gene: TRBJ2-7
CDR3aa: CASSSPSGTGYYEQYF
CDR3nt: TGTGCCAGCAGCTCACCTTCCGGGACAGGGTACTACGAGCAGTACTTC